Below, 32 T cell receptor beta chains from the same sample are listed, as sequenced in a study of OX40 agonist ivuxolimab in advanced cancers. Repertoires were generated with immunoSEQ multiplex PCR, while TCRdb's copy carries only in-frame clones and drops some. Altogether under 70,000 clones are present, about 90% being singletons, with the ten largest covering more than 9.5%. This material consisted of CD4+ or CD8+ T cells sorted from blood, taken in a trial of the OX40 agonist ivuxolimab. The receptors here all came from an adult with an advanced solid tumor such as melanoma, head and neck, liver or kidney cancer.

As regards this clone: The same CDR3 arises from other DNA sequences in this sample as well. CDR3 in DNA: TGTGCCAGCAGCGCGACAGGCGACACTGAAGCTTTCTTT. Residues: CASSATGDTEAFF. The chain is built from TRBV6-5 and TRBJ1-1, with TRBD1 as a possible D gene (6 bases). CDR3 length: 13 amino acids. Germline-derived CDR1 and CDR2 are MNHEY and SVGAGI. The V end was cut by 6 bases, the J end by 3 bases, with 11 bases between.

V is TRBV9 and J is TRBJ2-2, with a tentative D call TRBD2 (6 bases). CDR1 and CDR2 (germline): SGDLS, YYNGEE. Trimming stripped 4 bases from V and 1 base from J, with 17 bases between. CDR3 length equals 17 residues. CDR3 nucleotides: TGTGCCAGCAGCATCGCGACTAGTGGGGGGAACACCGGGGAGCTGTTTTTT. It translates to CASSIATSGGNTGELFF.

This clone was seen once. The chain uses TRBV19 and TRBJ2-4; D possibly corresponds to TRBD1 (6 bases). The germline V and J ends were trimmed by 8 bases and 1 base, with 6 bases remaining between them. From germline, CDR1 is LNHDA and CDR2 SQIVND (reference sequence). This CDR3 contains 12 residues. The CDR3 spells CASQGAKNIQYF. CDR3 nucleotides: TGTGCCAGTCAGGGGGCCAAAAACATTCAGTACTTC.

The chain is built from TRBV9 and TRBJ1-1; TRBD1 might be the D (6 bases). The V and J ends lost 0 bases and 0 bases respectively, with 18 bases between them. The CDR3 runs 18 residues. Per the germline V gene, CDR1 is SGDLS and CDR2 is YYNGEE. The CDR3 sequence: CASSVDEDGDRLNTEAFF. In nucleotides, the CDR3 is TGTGCCAGCAGCGTAGATGAAGATGGTGACAGGTTGAACACTGAAGCTTTCTTT. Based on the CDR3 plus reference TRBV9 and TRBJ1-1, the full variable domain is DSGVTQTPKHLITATGQRVTLRCSPRSGDLSVYWYQQSLDQGLQFLIQYYNGEERAKGNILERFSAQQFPDLHSELNLSSLELGDSALYFCASSVDEDGDRLNTEAFFGQGTRLTVV.

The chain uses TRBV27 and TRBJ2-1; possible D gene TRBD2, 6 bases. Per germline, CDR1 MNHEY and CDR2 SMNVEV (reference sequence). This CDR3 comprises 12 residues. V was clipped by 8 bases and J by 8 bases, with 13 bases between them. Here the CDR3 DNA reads TGTGCCAGCGCCGTGGGCGGGGATGAGCAGTTCTTC. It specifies CASAVGGDEQFF.

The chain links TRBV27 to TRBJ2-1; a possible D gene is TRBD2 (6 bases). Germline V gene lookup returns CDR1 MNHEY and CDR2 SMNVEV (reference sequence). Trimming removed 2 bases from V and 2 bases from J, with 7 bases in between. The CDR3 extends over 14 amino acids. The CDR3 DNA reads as TGTGCCAGCAGTTTAACGGGGGCCTACAATGAGCAGTTCTTC. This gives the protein CASSLTGAYNEQFF.

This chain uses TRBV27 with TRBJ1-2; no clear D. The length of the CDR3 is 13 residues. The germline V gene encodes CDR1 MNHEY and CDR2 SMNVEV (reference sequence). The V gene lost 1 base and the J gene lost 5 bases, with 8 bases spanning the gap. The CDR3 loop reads CASSLFGGYGYTF. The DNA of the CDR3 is TGTGCCAGCAGTTTATTTGGCGGTTATGGCTACACCTTC.

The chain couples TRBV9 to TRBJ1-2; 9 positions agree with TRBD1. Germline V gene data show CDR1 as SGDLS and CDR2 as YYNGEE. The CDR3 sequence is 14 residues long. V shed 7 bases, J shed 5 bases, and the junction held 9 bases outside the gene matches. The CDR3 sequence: CASGEPGTGYGYTF. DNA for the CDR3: TGTGCCAGCGGCGAGCCAGGGACAGGGTATGGCTACACCTTC.

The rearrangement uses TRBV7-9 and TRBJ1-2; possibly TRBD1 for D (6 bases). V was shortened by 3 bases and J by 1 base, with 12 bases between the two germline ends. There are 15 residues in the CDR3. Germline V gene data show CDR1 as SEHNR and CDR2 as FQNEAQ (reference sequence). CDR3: CASSFGQTNNYGYTF. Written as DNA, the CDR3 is TGTGCCAGCAGCTTTGGACAGACAAATAACTATGGCTACACCTTC.

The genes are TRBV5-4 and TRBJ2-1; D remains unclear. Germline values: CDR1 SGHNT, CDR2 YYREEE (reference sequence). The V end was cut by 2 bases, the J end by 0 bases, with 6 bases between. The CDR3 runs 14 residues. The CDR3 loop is CASSFSGSYNEQFF. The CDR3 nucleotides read TGTGCCAGCAGCTTTTCGGGCTCCTACAATGAGCAGTTCTTC. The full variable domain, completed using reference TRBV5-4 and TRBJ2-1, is ETGVTQSPTHLIKTRGQQVTLRCSSQSGHNTVSWYQQALGQGPQFIFQYYREEENGRGNFPPRFSGLQFPNYSSELNVNALELDDSALYLCASSFSGSYNEQFFGPGTRLTVL.

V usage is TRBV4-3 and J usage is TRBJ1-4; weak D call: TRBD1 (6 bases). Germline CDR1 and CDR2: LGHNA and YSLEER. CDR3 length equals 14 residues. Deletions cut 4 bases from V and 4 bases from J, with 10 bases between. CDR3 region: CASSRTDINEKLFF. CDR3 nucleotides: TGCGCCAGCAGCCGGACAGATATTAATGAAAAACTGTTTTTT.

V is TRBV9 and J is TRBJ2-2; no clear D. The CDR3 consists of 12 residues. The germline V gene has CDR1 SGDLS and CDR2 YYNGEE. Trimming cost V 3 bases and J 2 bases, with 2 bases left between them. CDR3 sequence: CASSENTGELFF. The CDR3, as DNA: TGTGCCAGCAGCGAAAACACCGGGGAGCTGTTTTTT.

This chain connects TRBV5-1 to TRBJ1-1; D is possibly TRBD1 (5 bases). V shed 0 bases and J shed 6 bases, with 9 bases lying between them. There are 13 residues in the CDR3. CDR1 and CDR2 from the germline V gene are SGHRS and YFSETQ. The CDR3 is CASSLDGAAEAFF. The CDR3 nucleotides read TGCGCCAGCAGCTTGGACGGGGCGGCTGAAGCTTTCTTT.

The CDR3 DNA reads as TGTGCCAGCAGCTTCCCCTCGATAGTAGGGAGGGGCACTGAAGCTTTCTTT. Residues: CASSFPSIVGRGTEAFF. The chain carries TRBV7-2 and TRBJ1-1; perhaps TRBD1 as D (5 bases). The V gene's germline CDR1 is SGHTA and CDR2 FQGNSA. There are 17 residues in the CDR3. V dropped 3 bases and J dropped 4 bases, with 21 bases sitting between them.

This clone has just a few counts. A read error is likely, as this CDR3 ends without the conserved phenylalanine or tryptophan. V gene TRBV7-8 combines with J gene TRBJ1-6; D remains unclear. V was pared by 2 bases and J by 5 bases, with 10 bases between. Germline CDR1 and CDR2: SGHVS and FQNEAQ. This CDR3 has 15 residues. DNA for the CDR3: TGTGCCAGCAGCTTAAGGACCCAACATAATTCACCCCTCCACCTT. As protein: CASSLRTQHNSPLHL.

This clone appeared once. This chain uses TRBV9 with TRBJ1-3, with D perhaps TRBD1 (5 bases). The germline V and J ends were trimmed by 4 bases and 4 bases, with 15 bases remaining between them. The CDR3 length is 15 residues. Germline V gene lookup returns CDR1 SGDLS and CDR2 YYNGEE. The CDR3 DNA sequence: TGTGCCAGCAGCACCCACAGGTTAGGGGGAAACACCATATATTTT. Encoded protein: CASSTHRLGGNTIYF.

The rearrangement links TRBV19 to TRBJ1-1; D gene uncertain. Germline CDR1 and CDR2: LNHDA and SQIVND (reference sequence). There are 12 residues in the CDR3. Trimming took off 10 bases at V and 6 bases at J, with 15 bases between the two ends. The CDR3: CATQTHPAEAFF. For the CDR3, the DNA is TGTGCCACCCAAACCCACCCGGCTGAAGCTTTCTTT.

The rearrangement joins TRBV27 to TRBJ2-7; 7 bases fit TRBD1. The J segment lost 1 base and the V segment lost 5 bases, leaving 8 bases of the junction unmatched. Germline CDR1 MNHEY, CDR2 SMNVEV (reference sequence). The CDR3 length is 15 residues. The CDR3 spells CASSITGAKSYEQYF. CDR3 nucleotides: TGTGCCAGCAGTATCACAGGGGCGAAATCCTACGAGCAGTACTTC.

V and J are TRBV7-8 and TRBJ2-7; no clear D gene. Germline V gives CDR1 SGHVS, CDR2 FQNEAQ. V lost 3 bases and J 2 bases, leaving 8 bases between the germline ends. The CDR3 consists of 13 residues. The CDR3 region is CASSFARTYEQYF. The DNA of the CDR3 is TGTGCCAGCAGCTTCGCAAGAACCTACGAGCAGTACTTC.

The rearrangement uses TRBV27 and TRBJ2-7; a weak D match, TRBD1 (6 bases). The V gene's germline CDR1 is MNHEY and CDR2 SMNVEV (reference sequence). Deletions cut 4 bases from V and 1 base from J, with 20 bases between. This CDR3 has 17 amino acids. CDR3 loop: CASSSLGTKTASYEQYF. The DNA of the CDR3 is TGTGCCAGCAGTTCCTTAGGGACAAAGACAGCATCCTACGAGCAGTACTTC.

In DNA, the CDR3 is TGCGCCAGCAGCCAAATACAGGGAAAGAGTGAAGCTTTCTTT. This sequence encodes CASSQIQGKSEAFF. The chain is built from TRBV4-1 and TRBJ1-1, with D possibly being TRBD1 (6 bases). This CDR3 has 14 amino acids. Germline V CDR1 and CDR2: MGHRA, YSYEKL. V lost 2 bases, J lost 7 bases, and 14 bases lay in between.

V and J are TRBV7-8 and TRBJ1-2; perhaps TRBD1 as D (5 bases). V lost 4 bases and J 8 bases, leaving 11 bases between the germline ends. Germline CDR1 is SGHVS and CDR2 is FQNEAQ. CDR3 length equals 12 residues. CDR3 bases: TGTGCCAGCAGCTCCGGGGCGGGGGGCTACACCTTC. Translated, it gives CASSSGAGGYTF.

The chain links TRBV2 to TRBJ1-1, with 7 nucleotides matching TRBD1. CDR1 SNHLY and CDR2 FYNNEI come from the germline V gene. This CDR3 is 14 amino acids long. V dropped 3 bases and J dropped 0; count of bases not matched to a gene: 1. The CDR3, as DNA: TGTGCCAGCAGTGAGACAGGGATGAACACTGAAGCTTTCTTT. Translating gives CASSETGMNTEAFF.

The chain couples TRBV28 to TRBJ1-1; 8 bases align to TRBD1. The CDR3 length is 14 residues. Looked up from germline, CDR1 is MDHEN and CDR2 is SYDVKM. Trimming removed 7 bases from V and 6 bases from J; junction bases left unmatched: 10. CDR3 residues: CASTSPGQESEAFF. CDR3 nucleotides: TGTGCCAGCACATCTCCGGGACAGGAGTCTGAAGCTTTCTTT.

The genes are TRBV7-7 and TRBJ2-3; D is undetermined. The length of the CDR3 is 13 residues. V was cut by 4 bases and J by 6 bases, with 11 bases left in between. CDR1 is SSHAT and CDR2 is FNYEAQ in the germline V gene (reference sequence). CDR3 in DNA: TGTGCCAGCAGCTCGTCATTGCGGGATACGCAGTATTTT. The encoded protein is CASSSSLRDTQYF.

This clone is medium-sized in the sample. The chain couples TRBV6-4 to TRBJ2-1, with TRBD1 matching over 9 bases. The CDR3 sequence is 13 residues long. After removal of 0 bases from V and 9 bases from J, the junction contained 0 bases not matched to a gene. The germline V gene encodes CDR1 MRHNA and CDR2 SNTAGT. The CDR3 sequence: CASSDSDRGEQFF. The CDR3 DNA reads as TGTGCCAGCAGTGACTCGGACAGGGGTGAGCAGTTCTTC.

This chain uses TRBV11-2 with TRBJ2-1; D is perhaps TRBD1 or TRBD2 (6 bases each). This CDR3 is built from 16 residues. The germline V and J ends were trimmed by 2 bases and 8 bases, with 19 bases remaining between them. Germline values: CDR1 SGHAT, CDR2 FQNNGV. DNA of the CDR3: TGTGCCAGCAGCTTACTAAATGGGGGGCCTAGGGATGAGCAGTTCTTC. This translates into CASSLLNGGPRDEQFF.

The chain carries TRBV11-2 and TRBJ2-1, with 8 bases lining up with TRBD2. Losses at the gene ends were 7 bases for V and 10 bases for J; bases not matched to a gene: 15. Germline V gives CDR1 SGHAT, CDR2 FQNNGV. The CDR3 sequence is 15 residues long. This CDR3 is CASTHQIAGSREQFF. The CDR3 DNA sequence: TGTGCCAGCACCCACCAGATAGCGGGGAGCAGGGAGCAGTTCTTC.

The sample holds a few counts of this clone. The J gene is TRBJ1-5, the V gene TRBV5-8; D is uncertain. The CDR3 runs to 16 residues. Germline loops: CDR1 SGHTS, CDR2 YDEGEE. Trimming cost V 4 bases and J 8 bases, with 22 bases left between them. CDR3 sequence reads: CASSGETLPRSKPQHF. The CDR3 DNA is TGTGCCAGCAGCGGGGAGACACTCCCCCGCTCAAAGCCCCAGCATTTT.

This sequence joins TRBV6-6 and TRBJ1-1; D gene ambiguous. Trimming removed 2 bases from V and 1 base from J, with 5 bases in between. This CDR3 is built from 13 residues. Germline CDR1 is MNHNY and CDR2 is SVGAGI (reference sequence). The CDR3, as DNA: TGTGCCAGCAGTTACGAATCGAACACTGAAGCTTTCTTT. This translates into CASSYESNTEAFF.

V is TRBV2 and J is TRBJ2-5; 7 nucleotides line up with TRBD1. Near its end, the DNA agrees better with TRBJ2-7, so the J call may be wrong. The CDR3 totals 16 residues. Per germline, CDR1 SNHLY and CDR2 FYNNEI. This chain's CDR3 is CASRGEPGQSPYEQYF. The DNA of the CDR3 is TGTGCCAGCAGAGGTGAACCGGGACAGTCGCCCTACGAGCAGTACTTC.

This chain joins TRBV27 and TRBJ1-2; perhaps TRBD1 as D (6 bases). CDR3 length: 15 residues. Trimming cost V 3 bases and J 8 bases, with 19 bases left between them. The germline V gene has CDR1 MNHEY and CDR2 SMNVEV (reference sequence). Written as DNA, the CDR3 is TGTGCCAGCAGTTTCAGGGGTTCGGAGGGAGGAGGCTACACCTTC. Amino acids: CASSFRGSEGGGYTF.